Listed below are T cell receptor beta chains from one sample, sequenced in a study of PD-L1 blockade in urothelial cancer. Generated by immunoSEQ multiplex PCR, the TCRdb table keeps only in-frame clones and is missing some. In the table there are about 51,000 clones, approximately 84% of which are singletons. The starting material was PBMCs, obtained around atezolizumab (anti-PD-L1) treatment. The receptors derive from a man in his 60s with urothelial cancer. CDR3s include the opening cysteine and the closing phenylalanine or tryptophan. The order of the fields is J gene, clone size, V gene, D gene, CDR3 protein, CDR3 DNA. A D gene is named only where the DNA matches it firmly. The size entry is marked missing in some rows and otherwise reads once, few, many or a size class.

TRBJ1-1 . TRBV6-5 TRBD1 CASSYSGQGTEAFF TGTGCCAGCAGTTACTCGGGACAGGGCACTGAAGCTTTCTTT
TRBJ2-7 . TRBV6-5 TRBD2 CASSYSGTSVYEQYF TGTGCCAGCAGTTACAGTGGGACTAGCGTCTACGAGCAGTACTTC
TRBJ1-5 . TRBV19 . CASSIEGHQPQHF TGTGCCAGTAGTATAGAGGGGCATCAGCCCCAGCATTTT
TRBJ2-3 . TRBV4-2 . CASSQGTTSTDTQYF TGTGCCAGCAGCCAAGGGACAACCAGCACAGATACGCAGTATTTT
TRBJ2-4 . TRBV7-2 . CASSCYHCSIQYF TGTGCCAGCAGCTGCTATCATTGTAGTATTCAGTACTTC
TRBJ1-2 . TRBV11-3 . CASSQGQRAYGYTF TGTGCCAGCAGCCAAGGACAGAGAGCCTATGGCTACACCTTC
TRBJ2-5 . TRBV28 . CASSLTGIQETQYF TGTGCCAGCAGTCTTACAGGAATTCAAGAGACCCAGTACTTC
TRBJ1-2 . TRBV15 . CATSPLTGIHGYTF TGTGCCACCAGTCCACTGACAGGTATTCATGGCTACACCTTC
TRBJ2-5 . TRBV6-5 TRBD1 CASSYGGRGRETQYF TGTGCCAGCAGTTACGGGGGAAGGGGGCGAGAGACCCAGTACTTC
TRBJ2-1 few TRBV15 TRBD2 CATSGGTSDYNEQFF TGTGCCACCAGCGGAGGGACTAGCGACTACAATGAGCAGTTCTTC
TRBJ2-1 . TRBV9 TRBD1 CASSVGRGTYNEQFF TGTGCCAGCAGCGTAGGCAGGGGGACCTACAATGAGCAGTTCTTC
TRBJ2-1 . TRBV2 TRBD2 CASRGGYNEQFF TGTGCCAGCAGGGGAGGGTACAATGAGCAGTTCTTC
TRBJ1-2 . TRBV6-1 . CASDSVFTYYTF TGTGCCAGCGACTCGGTCTTTACATACTACACCTTC
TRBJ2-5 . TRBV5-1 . CASSLSYIQTQYF TGCGCCAGCAGCTTGTCGTACATTCAGACCCAGTACTTC
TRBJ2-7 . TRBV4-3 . CASSQDGDGYEQYF TGCGCCAGCAGCCAAGACGGAGACGGATACGAGCAGTACTTC
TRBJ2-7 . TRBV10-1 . CASSVFDAVYEQYF TGCGCCAGCAGTGTATTTGATGCGGTCTACGAGCAGTACTTC
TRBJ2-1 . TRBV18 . CASSPRWSSNDEQFF TGTGCCAGCTCACCGCGGTGGAGTAGCAACGATGAGCAGTTCTTC
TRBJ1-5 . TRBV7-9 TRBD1 CASSMATGQGSQPQHF TGTGCCAGCAGCATGGCGACGGGACAGGGGAGTCAGCCCCAGCATTTT
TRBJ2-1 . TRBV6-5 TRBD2 CASSPVLAAHNEQFF TGTGCCAGCAGTCCAGTACTAGCGGCCCACAATGAGCAGTTCTTC
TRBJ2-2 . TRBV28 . CASTKLPSGYAGELFF TGTGCCAGCACCAAACTGCCCAGCGGGTACGCCGGGGAGCTGTTTTTT
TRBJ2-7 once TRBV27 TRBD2 CASSLIGTRRNEQYF TGTGCCAGCAGTTTAATCGGGACTAGACGCAACGAGCAGTACTTC
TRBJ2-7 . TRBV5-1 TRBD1 CASSTGTGLEEQYF TGCGCCAGCAGCACCGGGACAGGGTTAGAGGAGCAGTACTTC
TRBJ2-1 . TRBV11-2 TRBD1 CASSSGTGFYNEQFF TGTGCCAGCAGCTCCGGGACAGGTTTTTACAATGAGCAGTTCTTC
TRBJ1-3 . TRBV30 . CAWSPLTGPGNTIYF TGTGCCTGGAGCCCTCTTACAGGGCCTGGAAACACCATATATTTT
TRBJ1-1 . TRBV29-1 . CSVGGSQVGAFF TGCAGCGTTGGTGGCAGTCAGGTTGGGGCTTTCTTT
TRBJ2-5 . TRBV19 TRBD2 CASSIRGLAGGIQETQYF TGTGCCAGTAGTATTAGGGGACTAGCGGGGGGGATCCAAGAGACCCAGTACTTC
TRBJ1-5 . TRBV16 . CASSAQQGSGQPQHF TGTGCCAGCAGCGCACAACAGGGATCTGGTCAGCCCCAGCATTTT
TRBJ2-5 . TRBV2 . CASSVRGRETQYF TGTGCCAGCAGTGTTAGGGGCCGAGAGACCCAGTACTTC
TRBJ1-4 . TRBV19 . CASSPGQIAHEKLFF TGTGCCAGTAGTCCAGGACAGATCGCCCACGAAAAACTGTTTTTT
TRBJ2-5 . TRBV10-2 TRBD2 CASSEFSSPSGAGRETQYF TGCGCCAGCAGTGAGTTCTCCTCCCCTAGCGGGGCAGGGAGAGAGACCCAGTACTTC
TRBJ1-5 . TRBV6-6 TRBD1 CASSLTGVGQPQHF TGTGCCAGCAGTCTAACAGGGGTAGGGCAGCCCCAGCATTTT
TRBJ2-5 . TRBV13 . CASSGPGQRETQYF TGTGCCAGCAGCGGCCCCGGGCAGCGGGAGACCCAGTACTTC
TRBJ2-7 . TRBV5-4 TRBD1 CASRYNPGQGTHEQYF TGTGCCAGCAGATATAACCCGGGACAGGGTACCCACGAGCAGTACTTC
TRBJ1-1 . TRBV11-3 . CASSLDRRTLGTEAFF TGTGCCAGCAGCTTAGATAGGAGGACCCTCGGGACTGAAGCTTTCTTT
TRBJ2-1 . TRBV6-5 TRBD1 CASSLEGDRGEQFF TGTGCCAGCAGTCTCGAGGGGGACAGGGGGGAGCAGTTCTTC
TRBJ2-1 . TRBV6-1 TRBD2 CASSETWTSGEQFF TGTGCCAGCAGTGAAACGTGGACTAGCGGTGAGCAGTTCTTC
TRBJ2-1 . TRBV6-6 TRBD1 CASSPRDRGYNEQFF TGTGCCAGCAGCCCCCGGGACAGGGGTTACAATGAGCAGTTCTTC
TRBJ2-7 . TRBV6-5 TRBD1 CASSKDRTSYEQYF TGTGCCAGCAGTAAGGACAGGACGTCCTACGAGCAGTACTTC
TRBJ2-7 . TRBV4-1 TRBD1 CASSLPTGDEQYF TGCGCCAGCAGCCTACCGACAGGGGACGAGCAGTACTTC
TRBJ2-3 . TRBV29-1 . CSVEDGPYTQYF TGCAGCGTTGAAGATGGGCCGTATACGCAGTATTTT
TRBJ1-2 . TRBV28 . CASSLSRAYGYTF TGTGCCAGCAGTTTAAGCAGGGCCTATGGCTACACCTTC
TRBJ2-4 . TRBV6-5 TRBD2 CASSYSGGRGKNIQYF TGTGCCAGCAGTTACTCCGGCGGGAGAGGCAAAAACATTCAGTACTTC
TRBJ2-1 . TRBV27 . CASSPGHLYNEQFF TGTGCCAGCAGTCCGGGACACTTATACAATGAGCAGTTCTTC
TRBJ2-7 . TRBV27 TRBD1 CASSLDRGREQYF TGTGCCAGCAGTTTAGACAGGGGAAGGGAGCAGTACTTC
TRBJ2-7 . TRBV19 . CASSNSRANEQYF TGTGCCAGTAGCAACTCGCGCGCTAACGAGCAGTACTTC
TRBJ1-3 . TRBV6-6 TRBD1 CASRQGFGNTIYF TGTGCCAGCAGACAGGGGTTTGGAAACACCATATATTTT
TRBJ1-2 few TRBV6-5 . CASSYTGNGYTF TGTGCCAGCAGTTACACCGGGAACGGCTACACCTTC
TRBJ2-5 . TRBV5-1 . CASSLTPGGETQYF TGCGCCAGCAGCTTGACTCCAGGGGGGGAGACCCAGTACTTC
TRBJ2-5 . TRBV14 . CASSQTPGYQETQYF TGTGCCAGCAGCCAAACACCGGGGTACCAAGAGACCCAGTACTTC
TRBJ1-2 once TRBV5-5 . CASSLRPQFHGGYTF TGTGCCAGCAGCTTAAGGCCACAGTTCCACGGAGGCTACACCTTC
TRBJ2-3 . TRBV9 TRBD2 CASSPALREGADTQYF TGTGCCAGCAGCCCAGCTTTGCGGGAGGGAGCAGATACGCAGTATTTT
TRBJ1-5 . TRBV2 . CASSTESNQPQHF TGTGCCAGCAGTACCGAGAGCAATCAGCCCCAGCATTTT
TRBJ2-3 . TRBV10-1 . CASSFTGIDTQYF TGCGCCAGCAGCTTCACAGGGATCGATACGCAGTATTTT
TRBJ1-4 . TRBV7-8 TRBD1 CASRLTGGYEKLFF TGTGCCAGCAGATTGACAGGGGGTTATGAAAAACTGTTTTTT
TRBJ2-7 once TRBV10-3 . CAISERVYEQYF TGTGCCATCAGTGAGCGCGTTTACGAGCAGTACTTC